This T cell receptor beta chain was documented in a study of response to subunit inactivated influenza vaccine. As concerns this clonotype: Its antigen is still unknown.

TCRdb analysed the RT-PCR reads with MiXCR anew, one entry per CDR3 protein. The sample has around 600,000 distinct CDR3 sequences, roughly 10% seen once. Study outcomes and limitations: Authors suggested few new T cells are recruited by each seasonal influenza vaccination.

Trimming shortened V by 5 bases and J by 1 base, and 11 bases separated the two germline ends. The CDR3 length is 14 residues. The sample also formed part of further work on T cells expressing NK-cell markers. That publication notes: cDNA encoding TCR beta was synthesized via 5'RACE template switching incorporating UMIs. It was sorted CD3+CD56+NKG2C+, CD3+CD56+NKG2C- and CD3+CD56-NKG2C+ T cells that supplied the TCR beta repertoires. Sequenced donors, eight in total, included seven who were HCMV-seropositive and one who was seronegative. Four of the donors also had these clonotypes leading their CD3+CD56-NKG2C+ fraction.

This TCR was sampled from a man aged 50-59 years who received an inactivated influenza vaccine. The chain combines TRBV12-3 or TRBV12-4 with TRBJ1-1; TRBD1 might be the D (5 bases). This material consisted of PBMCs from blood, taken on the day of vaccination. CDR3 residues: CASSTYRRNTEAFF. In DNA, the CDR3 is TGTGCCAGCAGTACCTACAGGAGGAACACTGAAGCTTTCTTT.